Listed below are T cell receptor beta chains from one sample, sequenced in a study of blood T cell repertoires in COVID-19. The method was immunoSEQ multiplex PCR; TCRdb's version includes in-frame clones alone and lacks a portion of them. The sample yields about 150,000 clones, roughly nine tenths seen once. Sequencing used peripheral blood. Receptors originate from a woman aged 65 to 85 with acute or convalescent COVID-19. CDR3s include the opening cysteine and the closing phenylalanine or tryptophan. The order of the fields is D gene, J gene, clone size, V gene, CDR3 DNA, CDR3 protein. D genes are given only for firm matches. Rows may omit the clone size; those that give it use once, few, many or a size class.

.,TRBJ1-5,.,TRBV5-5,TGTGCCAGCAGCAGTACAGGTAGCAATCAGCCCCAGCATTTT,CASSSTGSNQPQHF
.,TRBJ2-7,once,TRBV7-2,TGTGCCAGCAGCTTAGATCTTCGCGAGCAGTACTTC,CASSLDLREQYF
TRBD1,TRBJ2-1,.,TRBV5-6,TGTGCCAGCAGCTTCGGGACAGGGATGGGCAATGAGCAGTTCTTC,CASSFGTGMGNEQFF
.,TRBJ2-3,.,TRBV10-2,TGCGCCAGCAGTGAGTCGGGAGTACCTAGCACAGATACGCAGTATTTT,CASSESGVPSTDTQYF
.,TRBJ2-5,.,TRBV7-9,TGTGCCAGCAGCTTAAATCAGGTCCGAGAGACCCAGTACTTC,CASSLNQVRETQYF
.,TRBJ2-2,.,TRBV7-2,TGTGCCAGCAGCTTAGGAGCCGGGGAGCTGTTTTTT,CASSLGAGELFF
TRBD1,TRBJ2-5,.,TRBV12-3/TRBV12-4,TGTGCCAGCAGACGACAGGGGAGGGAGACCCAGTACTTC,CASRRQGRETQYF
TRBD1,TRBJ2-2,.,TRBV19,TGTGCCAGCCAGCAGGGGGCACACACCGGGGAGCTGTTTTTT,CASQQGAHTGELFF
.,TRBJ2-7,.,TRBV29-1,TGCAGCGTTGAAGATGGAGGGGACGAGCAGTACTTC,CSVEDGGDEQYF
.,TRBJ2-3,.,TRBV6-4,TGTGCCAGCAGTGACTCATGGGTCAGGGGCACTATCGCCCCAAAGTATTTT,CASSDSWVRGTIAPKYF
TRBD1,TRBJ2-1,.,TRBV7-9,TGTGCCAGCAGCACGAGAACCGACAGGGTGGCTAATGAGCAGTTCTTC,CASSTRTDRVANEQFF
.,TRBJ1-4,.,TRBV19,TGTGCCAGTAGTATAGTGGGGACATCCAATGAAAAACTGTTTTTT,CASSIVGTSNEKLFF